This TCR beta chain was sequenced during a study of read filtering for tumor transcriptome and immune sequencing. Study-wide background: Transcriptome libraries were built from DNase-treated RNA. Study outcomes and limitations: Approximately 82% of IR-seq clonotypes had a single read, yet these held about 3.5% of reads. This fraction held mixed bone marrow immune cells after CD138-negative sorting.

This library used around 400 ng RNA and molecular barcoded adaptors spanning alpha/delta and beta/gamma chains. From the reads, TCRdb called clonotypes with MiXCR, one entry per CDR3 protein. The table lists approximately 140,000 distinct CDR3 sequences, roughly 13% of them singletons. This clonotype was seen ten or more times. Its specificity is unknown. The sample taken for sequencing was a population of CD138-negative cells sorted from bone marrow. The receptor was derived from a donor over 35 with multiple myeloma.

CDR3 residues: CASSPGTSGSRETQYF. CDR3 DNA sequence: TGTGCCAGCAGCCCGGGGACTAGCGGGAGTCGGGAGACCCAGTACTTC. The chain is built from TRBV14 and TRBJ2-5; 14 nucleotides match TRBD2. V was pared by 4 bases and J by 5 bases, with 6 bases of the junction left unmatched. The CDR3 is 16 amino acids. Germline V gene lookup returns CDR1 SGHDN and CDR2 FVKESK.